The 23 T cell receptor beta chains in this list originate from one sample, sequenced in a study of blood T cells in healthy people across ages. The authors ran a second PCR of roughly 6 to 11 cycles using a sample-barcoded 5' primer and a J-beta primer mix. A single record per CDR3 protein comes from TCRdb applying MiXCR to the 5' RACE reads. The profile shows some 1.5 million distinct CDR3 sequences, 35% to 45% of them singletons. Sequenced sample: blood. Receptors were obtained from a woman younger than 30 in good health.

This clonotype was detected a few times. This CDR3 reads CASTPGLTLNEQFF. Written as DNA, the CDR3 is TGTGCCAGCACCCCGGGACTAACTCTTAATGAGCAGTTCTTC. The chain uses TRBV10-3 and TRBJ2-1; the match to TRBD2 covers 7 bases. Germline CDR1 ENHRY, CDR2 SYGVKD. The CDR3 covers 14 residues. V lost 10 bases, J lost 7 bases, and 13 bases stayed unmatched.

V is TRBV29-1 and J is TRBJ1-4; D gene unclear. Germline CDR1 and CDR2: SQVTM and ANQGSEA. CDR3 length equals 16 residues. V lost 0 bases to trimming and J lost 6 bases, with 17 bases between them. The CDR3 DNA reads TGCAGCGTTGAAGATTCGCGGACGGAACCTTATGAAAAACTGTTTTTT. Its protein product is CSVEDSRTEPYEKLFF.

This clonotype has just one count. The CDR3 is CSARDAPLYNEQYF. The DNA for the CDR3 is TGCAGTGCTAGGGACGCGCCCCTCTACAATGAGCAGTACTTC. This chain connects TRBV20-1 to TRBJ2-1; D uncertain. Judging by the DNA end, TRBJ2-7 fits better; the J call may be wrong. Germline values: CDR1 DFQATT, CDR2 SNEGSKA (reference sequence). This CDR3 spans 14 amino acids.

The chain carries TRBV7-8 and TRBJ1-5; D gene unclear. CDR1 and CDR2 from the germline V gene are SGHVS and FQNEAQ. The germline V and J ends were trimmed by 2 bases and 4 bases, with 12 bases remaining between them. The CDR3 totals 15 residues. Here the CDR3 reads CASSLIALTNQPQHF. CDR3 sequence (DNA): TGTGCCAGCAGCTTAATCGCATTGACAAATCAGCCCCAGCATTTT.

This chain joins TRBV6-2 or TRBV6-3 and TRBJ2-1; no definite D call. Gene TRBJ2-7 matches the end of the DNA better, so the J call may be wrong. CDR1 is MNHEY, CDR2 SVGEGT, per germline. The CDR3 contains 16 residues. The CDR3 spells CASSLWSQRSYNEQYF. CDR3 coding DNA: TGTGCCAGCAGCCTTTGGTCTCAACGCTCCTACAATGAGCAGTACTTC.

This clonotype was counted a few times. A read error may explain this, as a much larger clone is one base away. The chain is built from TRBV7-2 and TRBJ2-3; unclear D gene. Trimming shortened V by 1 base and J by 0 bases, and 8 bases separated the two germline ends. The CDR3 loop spans 15 amino acids. Germline V lookup: CDR1 SGHTA, CDR2 FQGNSA. The CDR3 sequence is CASSLVDVSTDTQYF. The CDR3 DNA is TGTGCCAGCAGCTTAGTTGATGTAAGCACAGATACGCAGTATTTT.

The chain uses TRBV20-1 and TRBJ2-5; 9 bases map to TRBD2. Germline V gene data show CDR1 as DFQATT and CDR2 as SNEGSKA (reference sequence). The CDR3 extends over 15 amino acids. Trimming removed 2 bases from V and 0 bases from J; junction bases left unmatched: 4. CDR3 in amino acids: CSARRLAEYQETQYF. The CDR3 DNA is TGCAGTGCTAGACGACTAGCGGAGTACCAAGAGACCCAGTACTTC.

The table lists this clonotype with many counts. The rearrangement uses TRBV7-2 and TRBJ2-3, with D unresolved. The germline V gene has CDR1 SGHTA and CDR2 FQGNSA. The V and J ends lost 2 bases and 9 bases respectively, with 6 bases between them. CDR3 length: 11 amino acids. The CDR3 DNA follows: TGTGCCAGCAGCTTACGTTTAACGCAGTATTTT. Protein: CASSLRLTQYF.

This clonotype appeared a few times. The gene calls are TRBV12-3 or TRBV12-4 and TRBJ2-5; D is tentatively TRBD1 or TRBD2 (7 bases each). This CDR3 is built from 15 residues. Deletions cut 6 bases from V and 5 bases from J, with 19 bases between. The CDR3 sequence: CASSERGRGFETQYF. The CDR3 DNA reads TGTGCCAGCAGCGAGCGGGGCAGGGGGTTTGAGACCCAGTACTTC.

This clonotype was picked up one time. This chain links TRBV4-1 with TRBJ1-1, with D hard to call. The CDR3 consists of 13 residues. Germline CDR1 and CDR2: MGHRA and YSYEKL. Trimming stripped 0 bases from V and 6 bases from J, with 8 bases between. CDR3 amino acids: CASSQDWASEAFF. CDR3 nucleotide sequence: TGCGCCAGCAGCCAAGATTGGGCGTCTGAAGCTTTCTTT.

The chain combines TRBV12-3 or TRBV12-4 with TRBJ2-3; D is tentatively TRBD1 or TRBD2 (5 bases each). V was trimmed by 7 bases and J by 11 bases, leaving 19 bases between them. The CDR3 is made up of 13 amino acids. In nucleotides, the CDR3 is TGTGCCAGCACCTTGGACGGGACCTCCCGGCAGTATTTT. Encoded protein: CASTLDGTSRQYF.

The chain joins TRBV5-6 to TRBJ2-1, with 11 positions matching TRBD2. V lost 4 bases to trimming and J lost 3 bases; unmatched junction nucleotides: 6. This CDR3 is built from 16 residues. Germline V gives CDR1 SGHDT, CDR2 YYEEEE. CDR3: CASSNLAGGFYNEQFF. The CDR3 nucleotides read TGTGCCAGCAGCAACTTAGCGGGAGGGTTCTACAATGAGCAGTTCTTC. Using reference TRBV5-6 and TRBJ2-1 for the parts outside the CDR3, the full variable domain is DAGVTQSPTHLIKTRGQQVTLRCSPKSGHDTVSWYQQALGQGPQFIFQYYEEEERQRGNFPDRFSGHQFPNYSSELNVNALLLGDSALYLCASSNLAGGFYNEQFFGPGTRLTVL.

This chain links TRBV7-2 with TRBJ2-2, with 9 bases identical to TRBD2. The germline V gene has CDR1 SGHTA and CDR2 FQGNSA. The CDR3 length is 14 residues. The V and J ends lost 4 bases and 5 bases, in that order; junction bases with no gene match: 2. Here the CDR3 reads CASSSTSGTGELFF. As DNA, the CDR3 is TGTGCCAGCAGCTCAACTAGCGGGACCGGGGAGCTGTTTTTT. The entire variable domain, with the rest obtained from reference TRBV7-2 and TRBJ2-2, is as follows: GAGVSQSPSNKVTEKGKDVELRCDPISGHTALYWYRQSLGQGLEFLIYFQGNSAPDKSGLPSDRFSAERTGGSVSTLTIQRTQQEDSAVYLCASSSTSGTGELFFGEGSRLTVL.

Regarding this clonotype: The junction departs from the called germline gene at one end, perhaps through a read error. The chain is built from TRBV7-9 and TRBJ1-1; D unresolved. Germline V gene lookup returns CDR1 SEHNR and CDR2 FQNEAQ (reference sequence). This CDR3 is 13 amino acids long. The CDR3 here is CASSPQENSEAFF. The CDR3 region has the DNA TGTGCCAGCAGCCCTCAAGAGAACTCTGAAGCTTTCTTT.

V and J are TRBV7-2 and TRBJ1-1; 7 bases line up with TRBD1. The ends lost 5 bases at V and 7 bases at J; junction bases unmatched: 13. The germline V gene encodes CDR1 SGHTA and CDR2 FQGNSA. CDR3 length: 15 amino acids. The CDR3 is CASSGGQPPVFEAFF. CDR3 DNA: TGTGCCAGCAGCGGGGGACAGCCACCCGTCTTTGAAGCTTTCTTT.

The chain uses TRBV12-5 and TRBJ2-6; D ambiguous. CDR1 is LGHNT, CDR2 FRNRAP, per germline. V lost 0 bases and J 14 bases, leaving 17 bases between the germline ends. The CDR3 extends over 15 amino acids. The CDR3 spells CASGLVMEKGRILTF. The CDR3 coding sequence is TGTGCTAGTGGTTTGGTAATGGAGAAGGGAAGGATCCTGACTTTC.

The CDR3 spells CSAKISWGGRAEAFF. As DNA, the CDR3 is TGCAGTGCGAAGATATCTTGGGGGGGAAGGGCTGAAGCTTTCTTT. The V call is TRBV20-1, the J call TRBJ1-1; TRBD1 is a possible D gene (5 bases). V lost 6 bases, J lost 6 bases, and 23 bases lay in between. Germline V gene sequence: CDR1 DFQATT, CDR2 SNEGSKA (reference sequence). The CDR3 loop spans 15 amino acids.

The V and J genes are TRBV25-1 and TRBJ2-7, with D possibly matching TRBD2 (7 bases). In germline, CDR1 is MGHDK, CDR2 SYGVNS. The CDR3 runs 15 residues. V gave up 3 bases and J gave up 7 bases, with 19 bases separating them. In DNA form, the CDR3 reads TGTGCCAGCAGTGATGACGTCGAGCGGGACAATGAGCAGTACTTC. Translation: CASSDDVERDNEQYF.

The chain joins TRBV20-1 to TRBJ2-7; 7 bases fit TRBD2. The CDR3 consists of 12 residues. Germline values: CDR1 DFQATT, CDR2 SNEGSKA (reference sequence). Germline trimming cut 7 bases from V and 3 bases from J; bases unmatched to any gene: 6. CDR3 bases: TGCAGTGGGGAGCGGGAAATCTACGAGCAGTACTTC. Translation gives CSGEREIYEQYF.

The rearrangement joins TRBV6-1 to TRBJ2-3; D is possibly TRBD2 (5 bases). The germline V and J ends were trimmed by 7 bases and 0 bases, with 11 bases remaining between them. Per the germline V gene, CDR1 is MNHNS and CDR2 is SASEGT. The CDR3 has 14 amino acids. The DNA of the CDR3 is TGTGCCAGCAAGCTAGCCGAAAGCACAGATACGCAGTATTTT. Amino acid sequence: CASKLAESTDTQYF.

The gene calls are TRBV2 and TRBJ2-5; TRBD2 is a possible D gene (5 bases). Germline CDR1 and CDR2: SNHLY and FYNNEI. The CDR3 length is 15 residues. V lost 2 bases to trimming and J lost 5 bases, with 15 bases between them. For the CDR3, the DNA is TGTGCCAGCAGTGAAAGTAGGCGGAGGTTTGAGACCCAGTACTTC. Protein sequence: CASSESRRRFETQYF.

The chain joins TRBV4-3 to TRBJ2-1; 12 nucleotides line up with TRBD2. V lost 1 base to trimming and J lost 9 bases; unmatched junction nucleotides: 4. The germline V gene has CDR1 LGHNA and CDR2 YSLEER. The CDR3 runs to 15 residues. The DNA of the CDR3 is TGCGCCAGCAGCCAAGGATCTAGCGGGAGGGGTGAGCAGTTCTTC. This sequence encodes CASSQGSSGRGEQFF.

This clonotype was recorded a few times. The chain recombines TRBV24-1 with TRBJ2-5; D is unclear. The CDR3 covers 13 residues. Germline assignment: CDR1 KGHDR and CDR2 SFDVKD. V lost 5 bases and J 2 bases, leaving 8 bases between the germline ends. This CDR3 reads CATSGPQQETQYF. The CDR3 DNA sequence: TGTGCCACCAGTGGACCACAGCAAGAGACCCAGTACTTC.